The 23 T cell receptor beta chains below come from one sample, sequenced in a study of cytomegalovirus exposure and HLA in healthy donors. Data came from immunoSEQ multiplex PCR; TCRdb stores just in-frame clones and leaves some out. The top ten hold less than 3% of the sample, which has roughly 250,000 clones, just under 90% seen once. The sequenced sample consisted of PBMCs. The receptor set was obtained from a man younger than 30 in good health and CMV-seronegative.

V is TRBV5-1 and J is TRBJ2-1, with D perhaps TRBD2 (6 bases). CDR3 length: 15 amino acids. The V end was cut by 4 bases, the J end by 2 bases, with 13 bases between. From germline, CDR1 is SGHRS and CDR2 YFSETQ. CDR3 sequence (DNA): TGCGCCAGCAGCCAGAGCGGGTACGCCTACAATGAGCAGTTCTTC. This translates into CASSQSGYAYNEQFF.

The CDR3 coding sequence is TGTGCCAGCAGCGCACCAGGGACCGGGGAGCTGTTTTTT. Translated, it gives CASSAPGTGELFF. The chain couples TRBV5-4 to TRBJ2-2; D is possibly TRBD1 (5 bases). Germline V lookup: CDR1 SGHNT, CDR2 YYREEE (reference sequence). The ends were cut back, 4 bases at V and 5 bases at J, with 9 bases in the middle. The CDR3 runs 13 residues.

The V and J genes are TRBV27 and TRBJ2-1; 9 nucleotides align to TRBD2. The junction had 13 bases not matched to a gene; V was cut back by 5 bases and J by 8 bases. The germline gives CDR1 MNHEY, CDR2 SMNVEV (reference sequence). The CDR3 length is 16 residues. The DNA of the CDR3 is TGTGCCAGCAGTGACGAAAAGCGGGGGGTAGTTGATGAGCAGTTCTTC. This translates into CASSDEKRGVVDEQFF.

The chain combines TRBV6-1 with TRBJ2-3; D unclear. The V end lost 1 base, the J end lost 4 bases, and 18 bases lay between the germline ends. CDR1 is MNHNS and CDR2 is SASEGT in the germline V gene. This CDR3 contains 17 residues. CDR3 in DNA: TGTGCCAGCAGTGAAGTTGACTTGGGTTGGGTCTCAGATACGCAGTATTTT. This codes for CASSEVDLGWVSDTQYF.

V is TRBV27 and J is TRBJ2-1; TRBD2 matches 10 bases. This CDR3 region has 16 residues. Per the germline V gene, CDR1 is MNHEY and CDR2 is SMNVEV (reference sequence). V lost 0 bases, J lost 8 bases, and 7 bases stayed unmatched. The CDR3 region has the DNA TGTGCCAGCAGTTTATCCCCGCTAGCGGGAGTCTATGAGCAGTTCTTC. Translated: CASSLSPLAGVYEQFF.

V and J are TRBV6-1 and TRBJ2-7; 8 positions match TRBD2. Losses at the gene ends were 2 bases for V and 3 bases for J; bases not matched to a gene: 3. Germline V gives CDR1 MNHNS, CDR2 SASEGT. The CDR3 spans 14 residues. Here the CDR3 reads CASSEWGTSYEQYF. The CDR3 DNA follows: TGTGCCAGCAGTGAATGGGGGACTAGCTACGAGCAGTACTTC.

The CDR3 DNA follows: TGTGCCAGCAGCGATAAGACAGGTGGTGTCTCAGGCACTGAAGCTTTCTTT. Its translation is CASSDKTGGVSGTEAFF. This sequence joins TRBV9 and TRBJ1-1; D perhaps matches TRBD1 (6 bases). The CDR3 covers 17 residues. V lost 3 bases and J 4 bases, leaving 22 bases between the germline ends. Germline CDR1 reads SGDLS; CDR2 reads YYNGEE.

This clone showed up just a few times. The rearrangement links TRBV7-9 to TRBJ2-7; TRBD1 might be the D (5 bases). Germline lookup yields CDR1 SEHNR and CDR2 FQNEAQ (reference sequence). The CDR3 runs to 11 residues. The germline V and J ends were trimmed by 5 bases and 6 bases, with 8 bases remaining between them. The CDR3 sequence is CASSVQGEQYF. The CDR3 DNA follows: TGTGCCAGCAGCGTTCAGGGCGAGCAGTACTTC.

V usage is TRBV27 and J usage is TRBJ2-1, with TRBD1 identical over 7 bases. V lost 5 bases to trimming and J lost 15 bases; unmatched junction nucleotides: 10. This CDR3 contains 12 residues. From germline, CDR1 is MNHEY and CDR2 SMNVEV (reference sequence). DNA for the CDR3: TGTGCCAGCAGTCGAGACAGGGCTAGAGGGTTCTTC. As protein: CASSRDRARGFF.

The chain joins TRBV14 to TRBJ2-1; 12 positions agree with TRBD2. Trimming cost V 2 bases and J 5 bases; bases outside gene matches: 4. Germline CDR1 reads SGHDN; CDR2 reads FVKESK. CDR3 length equals 16 residues. CDR3 region: CASSQLAGGPHNEQFF. CDR3 nucleotide sequence: TGTGCCAGCAGCCAACTAGCGGGGGGGCCTCACAATGAGCAGTTCTTC.

The rearrangement uses TRBV27 and TRBJ1-5, with no clear D. The CDR3 sequence is 15 residues long. Germline V gene lookup returns CDR1 MNHEY and CDR2 SMNVEV (reference sequence). V lost 2 bases and J 0 bases, leaving 8 bases between the germline ends. CDR3 amino acids: CASSLAGFSNQPQHF. The CDR3 DNA follows: TGTGCCAGCAGTTTAGCGGGCTTTAGCAATCAGCCCCAGCATTTT.

The chain couples TRBV18 to TRBJ1-6; TRBD1 matches 7 bases. V lost 5 bases and J lost 10; bases outside the gene matches: 5. There are 13 residues in the CDR3. CDR1 is KGHSH, CDR2 LQKENI, per germline. The CDR3 nucleotides read TGTGCCAGCTCAACAGGGGAGCGGTCACCCCTCCACTTT. It encodes CASSTGERSPLHF.

This rearrangement joins TRBV28 to TRBJ2-6; tentatively, D is TRBD1 (6 bases). The germline V gene encodes CDR1 MDHEN and CDR2 SYDVKM. This CDR3 contains 17 residues. V dropped 8 bases and J dropped 0 bases, with 17 bases sitting between them. The CDR3 here is CASLLQGTSSGANVLTF. The CDR3 region has the DNA TGTGCCAGCTTGCTCCAGGGGACGAGCTCTGGGGCCAACGTCCTGACTTTC.

V gene TRBV28 combines with J gene TRBJ1-6; TRBD1 matches 8 bases. The V gene's germline CDR1 is MDHEN and CDR2 SYDVKM. The V gene end was trimmed by 6 bases and the J gene end by 7 bases; junction bases not matched to a gene: 11. This CDR3 has 16 residues. The CDR3 here is CASSSGGGGQNSPLHF. The CDR3 DNA reads TGTGCCAGCAGCTCAGGGGGCGGTGGGCAAAATTCACCCCTCCACTTT.

The V and J genes are TRBV7-9 and TRBJ1-3, with D perhaps matching TRBD1 (5 bases). V lost 3 bases and J 0 bases, leaving 9 bases between the germline ends. CDR1 and CDR2 (germline): SEHNR, FQNEAQ (reference sequence). This CDR3 contains 15 residues. The CDR3 DNA reads as TGTGCCAGCAGCTTGGGGCCAAGCTCTGGAAACACCATATATTTT. Translation: CASSLGPSSGNTIYF.

The chain employs TRBV27 and TRBJ2-7, with 10 nucleotides matching TRBD1. This CDR3 comprises 15 residues. Looked up from germline, CDR1 is MNHEY and CDR2 is SMNVEV (reference sequence). The junction had 4 bases not matched to a gene; V was cut back by 3 bases and J by 2 bases. This CDR3 is CASSFRTGGTYEQYF. DNA of the CDR3: TGTGCCAGCAGTTTCCGGACAGGGGGGACCTACGAGCAGTACTTC.

This sequence joins TRBV6-1 and TRBJ2-5; 7 nucleotides align to TRBD1. CDR1 and CDR2 from the germline V gene are MNHNS and SASEGT. The V gene end was trimmed by 6 bases and the J gene end by 1 base; junction bases not matched to a gene: 2. This CDR3 region has 13 residues. CDR3 region: CASRQGTQETQYF. The CDR3 coding sequence is TGTGCCAGCAGACAGGGGACCCAAGAGACCCAGTACTTC.

CDR3: CASSHTSGSHIQYF. CDR3 bases: TGCGCCAGCAGCCATACTAGCGGGAGTCACATTCAGTACTTC. V is TRBV4-3 and J is TRBJ2-4; 11 bases are shared with TRBD2. V was clipped by 3 bases and J by 8 bases; unmatched bases: 3. The germline gives CDR1 LGHNA, CDR2 YSLEER. The length of the CDR3 is 14 residues.

This clone was found a few times. This chain links TRBV2 with TRBJ1-2, with 7 bases aligning to TRBD1. This CDR3 is 14 amino acids long. The V segment lost 5 bases and the J segment 5 bases; nucleotides outside the gene matches: 8. Germline CDR1 is SNHLY and CDR2 is FYNNEI. CDR3 sequence reads: CASSKETGSYGYTF. As DNA, the CDR3 is TGTGCCAGCAGTAAGGAGACAGGGAGTTATGGCTACACCTTC.

The genes are TRBV19 and TRBJ2-7; a possible D gene is TRBD2 (6 bases). This CDR3 spans 14 amino acids. Germline values: CDR1 LNHDA, CDR2 SQIVND (reference sequence). V was cut by 5 bases and J by 6 bases, with 17 bases left in between. The CDR3 sequence is CASSVGLHGGEQYF. The CDR3 DNA follows: TGTGCCAGTAGTGTTGGACTGCACGGGGGCGAGCAGTACTTC.

This clone was counted a few times. At one boundary the junction diverges from the germline segment, which might be a read error. This sequence joins TRBV7-7 and TRBJ1-4; D unresolved. There are 15 residues in the CDR3. Germline V gene data show CDR1 as SSHAT and CDR2 as FNYEAQ (reference sequence). This CDR3 reads CASSPRPGGREKLFF. DNA of the CDR3: TGTGCTAGCAGCCCGCGGCCAGGCGGGCGTGAAAAACTGTTTTTT.

V gene TRBV7-2 combines with J gene TRBJ2-7; D remains ambiguous. Trimming pared 8 bases from V and 6 bases from J, leaving 11 bases between. CDR3 length: 11 amino acids. The germline V gene encodes CDR1 SGHTA and CDR2 FQGNSA. CDR3 protein: CASRVEVEQYF. In DNA, the CDR3 is TGTGCCAGCCGGGTAGAAGTCGAGCAGTACTTC.

This clone was seen a single time. V is TRBV2 and J is TRBJ1-6; weak D call: TRBD1 (5 bases). V dropped 4 bases and J dropped 8 bases, with 15 bases sitting between them. Per germline, CDR1 SNHLY and CDR2 FYNNEI. CDR3 size: 15 residues. The CDR3: CASSGSSSGDSPLHF. CDR3 nucleotides: TGTGCCAGCAGTGGGTCATCCTCGGGGGATTCACCCCTCCACTTT.